The 26 T cell receptor beta chains given below trace back to one sample, sequenced in a study of blood T cell repertoires in COVID-19. Assay used: immunoSEQ multiplex PCR; TCRdb lists only in-frame clones, some missing. The sample holds more than 200,000 clones; about nine tenths are singletons and the top ten take roughly 2%. Sequencing input: peripheral blood. The receptors derive from a woman between 45 and 65 years old with acute or convalescent COVID-19.

The chain combines TRBV5-1 with TRBJ1-1; a weak D match, TRBD1 (5 bases). The V gene lost 4 bases and the J gene lost 4 bases, with 11 bases spanning the gap. Germline V gene lookup returns CDR1 SGHRS and CDR2 YFSETQ. The CDR3 contains 13 residues. The CDR3 bases are TGCGCCAGCAGCCTGGGGCACCCCACTGAAGCTTTCTTT. Amino acid sequence: CASSLGHPTEAFF.

This clone was seen a single time. The chain employs TRBV29-1 and TRBJ1-1; D is unclear. Trimming took off 5 bases at V and 1 base at J, with 14 bases between the two ends. This CDR3 spans 14 amino acids. Germline CDR1 is SQVTM and CDR2 is ANQGSEA. CDR3 region: CSVRPGWGNTEAFF. The CDR3 nucleotides are TGCAGCGTTCGCCCGGGATGGGGGAACACTGAAGCTTTCTTT.

This clone came up once. J is TRBJ1-2 and V is TRBV11-3; 8 bases are a match to TRBD1. Germline lookup yields CDR1 SGHNT and CDR2 YENEEA. The CDR3 totals 13 residues. The trim removed 1 base at V and 7 bases at J, leaving 2 bases unmatched. The CDR3 protein is CASSLGTGSGYTF. CDR3 nucleotide sequence: TGTGCCAGCAGCTTAGGGACAGGGAGTGGCTACACCTTC.

This clone showed up just a few times. This chain joins TRBV6-6 and TRBJ1-1; D not certain. The CDR3 contains 12 residues. The V gene's germline CDR1 is MNHNY and CDR2 SVGAGI (reference sequence). V gave up 5 bases and J gave up 3 bases, with 7 bases separating them. In DNA form, the CDR3 reads TGTGCCAGCAGTACGGGGTACACTGAAGCTTTCTTT. This sequence encodes CASSTGYTEAFF.

The chain is built from TRBV12-3 or TRBV12-4 and TRBJ1-6, with a possible D match to TRBD1 (5 bases). The V and J ends lost 8 bases and 10 bases respectively, with 12 bases between them. This CDR3 comprises 12 residues. CDR3 residues: CASRRGESPLHF. The CDR3 region has the DNA TGTGCCAGCCGGAGGGGTGAGTCACCCCTCCACTTT.

This clone has more than one count but fewer than ten. The chain employs TRBV18 and TRBJ2-7; tentative D call: TRBD2 (6 bases). V lost 3 bases and J 2 bases, leaving 11 bases between the germline ends. In germline, CDR1 is KGHSH, CDR2 LQKENI. CDR3 length equals 14 residues. CDR3 region: CASSPAGRAYEQYF. In nucleotides, the CDR3 is TGTGCCAGCTCACCGGCGGGGCGCGCCTACGAGCAGTACTTC.

V usage is TRBV5-1 and J usage is TRBJ2-1, with TRBD2 matching 13 bases. The germline V gene has CDR1 SGHRS and CDR2 YFSETQ. Trimming removed 4 bases from V and 8 bases from J; junction bases left unmatched: 12. The CDR3 totals 17 residues. CDR3 amino acids: CASSVSLAGGRHDEQFF. CDR3 DNA sequence: TGCGCCAGCAGCGTATCACTAGCGGGGGGGCGCCATGATGAGCAGTTCTTC.

The chain joins TRBV10-2 to TRBJ2-7; D perhaps matches TRBD1 (6 bases). Germline V gives CDR1 WSHSY, CDR2 SAAADI. CDR3 length equals 15 residues. V shed 0 bases and J shed 6 bases, with 15 bases lying between them. The CDR3 coding sequence is TGCGCCAGCAGTGAGTCGGGGGCCCCTCCAGGCGAGCAGTACTTC. It is translated as CASSESGAPPGEQYF.

V is TRBV19 and J is TRBJ2-3, with a possible D match to TRBD2 (6 bases). V dropped 3 bases and J dropped 0 bases, with 7 bases sitting between them. The germline CDR1 and CDR2 sequences are LNHDA and SQIVND (reference sequence). The CDR3 runs to 14 residues. In DNA, the CDR3 is TGTGCCAGTAGTATGGGACTTAGCACAGATACGCAGTATTTT. It is translated as CASSMGLSTDTQYF.

V gene TRBV4-1 combines with J gene TRBJ2-7, with 11 bases identical to TRBD1. The J segment lost 3 bases and the V segment lost 4 bases, leaving 8 bases of the junction unmatched. This CDR3 region has 16 residues. Per germline, CDR1 MGHRA and CDR2 YSYEKL. CDR3 amino acids: CASSPSPGQGDYEQYF. The CDR3 region has the DNA TGCGCCAGCAGCCCTTCCCCGGGACAGGGGGACTACGAGCAGTACTTC.

V usage is TRBV14 and J usage is TRBJ1-2, with 7 bases lining up with TRBD1. CDR1 SGHDN and CDR2 FVKESK come from the germline V gene. The V segment lost 1 base and the J segment 4 bases; nucleotides outside the gene matches: 9. This CDR3 has 16 amino acids. This CDR3 is CASSQAKGARVYGYTF. CDR3 nucleotide sequence: TGTGCCAGCAGCCAAGCCAAGGGGGCGCGCGTCTATGGCTACACCTTC.

The chain couples TRBV3-1 (or the pseudogene TRBV3-2) to TRBJ1-1; tentatively, D is TRBD1 (6 bases). Trimming took off 5 bases at V and 1 base at J, with 14 bases between the two ends. This CDR3 contains 15 residues. Germline V gives CDR1 LGHDT, CDR2 YNNKEL (reference sequence). The CDR3 spells CASSVTGGPNTEAFF. DNA of the CDR3: TGTGCCAGCAGCGTCACTGGGGGCCCGAACACTGAAGCTTTCTTT.

The V and J genes are TRBV10-3 and TRBJ2-6, with 7 bases aligning to TRBD2. Germline CDR1 ENHRY, CDR2 SYGVKD. V dropped 2 bases and J dropped 1; count of bases not matched to a gene: 14. The CDR3 totals 20 residues. CDR3 region: CAISERGSYKSLSGANVLTF. The CDR3 coding sequence is TGTGCCATCAGTGAGCGCGGGAGCTACAAGTCCCTTTCTGGGGCCAACGTCCTGACTTTC.

The CDR3 DNA reads TGTGCCAGCAGCTCCCCGGGTTACGAGCAGTACTTC. It yields the protein CASSSPGYEQYF. This rearrangement joins TRBV7-8 to TRBJ2-7; D is unclear. The germline V gene encodes CDR1 SGHVS and CDR2 FQNEAQ. Trimming left V 4 bases short and J 4 bases short, with 8 bases between. This CDR3 has 12 amino acids.

V and J are TRBV3-1 (or the pseudogene TRBV3-2) and TRBJ1-1; TRBD1 might be the D (5 bases). This CDR3 spans 17 amino acids. The germline gives CDR1 LGHDT, CDR2 YNNKEL (reference sequence). Trimming stripped 1 base from V and 0 bases from J, with 15 bases between. The DNA of the CDR3 is TGTGCCAGCAGCCAAGGGAAACGACAGCTTTTGAACACTGAAGCTTTCTTT. This codes for CASSQGKRQLLNTEAFF.

The V gene is TRBV3-1 (or the pseudogene TRBV3-2), the J gene TRBJ1-2; D possibly corresponds to TRBD1 (5 bases). The V end lost 5 bases, the J end lost 8 bases, and 15 bases lay between the germline ends. CDR3 size: 13 residues. Looked up from germline, CDR1 is LGHDT and CDR2 is YNNKEL (reference sequence). In DNA form, the CDR3 reads TGTGCCAGCAGCTTTGAGGGACTTGGGGGCTACACCTTC. Translating gives CASSFEGLGGYTF.

This clone turned up a few times. The chain is built from TRBV7-6 and TRBJ1-1, with TRBD1 matching 9 bases. The germline V gene encodes CDR1 SGHVS and CDR2 FNYEAQ. V lost 2 bases and J lost 6; bases outside the gene matches: 4. CDR3 length equals 14 residues. CDR3 DNA sequence: TGTGCCAGCAGCTTATTGACAGGGGGGCCTGAAGCTTTCTTT. Amino acid sequence: CASSLLTGGPEAFF.

This CDR3 reads CASSPPGGRTDTQYF. For the CDR3, the DNA is TGTGCCAGCAGCCCCCCGGGGGGTCGCACAGATACGCAGTATTTT. V is TRBV5-4 and J is TRBJ2-3; 7 bases match TRBD2. In germline, CDR1 is SGHNT, CDR2 YYREEE (reference sequence). The CDR3 extends over 15 amino acids. V trimming: 4 bases; J trimming: 1 base; junction bases outside the gene matches: 6.

The chain combines TRBV6-5 with TRBJ2-5; 8 bases align to TRBD2. V lost 2 bases, J lost 7 bases, and 3 bases stayed unmatched. CDR3 length: 13 amino acids. Germline lookup yields CDR1 MNHEY and CDR2 SVGAGI. CDR3 in amino acids: CASSYGGGTTQYF. CDR3 DNA sequence: TGTGCCAGCAGTTACGGCGGGGGGACGACCCAGTACTTC.

The chain has TRBV29-1 and TRBJ1-2; 11 bases are a match to TRBD1. V was clipped by 5 bases and J by 7 bases; unmatched bases: 3. This CDR3 contains 12 residues. The germline CDR1 and CDR2 sequences are SQVTM and ANQGSEA. CDR3 amino acids: CSVLGTGGGYTF. The CDR3 DNA reads TGCAGCGTTCTAGGGACAGGGGGTGGCTACACCTTC. Looking up the rest from reference TRBV29-1 and TRBJ1-2 gives the full variable domain: SAVISQKPSRDICQRGTSLTIQCQVDSQVTMMFWYRQQPGQSLTLIATANQGSEATYESGFVIDKFPISRPNLTFSTLTVSNMSPEDSSIYLCSVLGTGGGYTFGSGTRLTVV.

The gene calls are TRBV3-1 (or the pseudogene TRBV3-2) and TRBJ1-2, with D hard to call. Trimming left V 4 bases short and J 8 bases short, with 14 bases between. This CDR3 spans 13 amino acids. Germline V CDR1 and CDR2: LGHDT, YNNKEL (reference sequence). The CDR3 nucleotides read TGTGCCAGCAGCCCTGCGGGGTGGGGAGGCTACACCTTC. Translated: CASSPAGWGGYTF.

This clone was seen only once. The rearrangement uses TRBV5-1 and TRBJ1-1, with D perhaps matching TRBD1 (6 bases). V lost 0 bases and J 4 bases, leaving 10 bases between the germline ends. Germline V gene sequence: CDR1 SGHRS, CDR2 YFSETQ. CDR3 size: 14 residues. CDR3 DNA sequence: TGCGCCAGCAGCTTGGCCACAGGGCCCACTGAAGCTTTCTTT. This encodes CASSLATGPTEAFF.

V usage is TRBV19 and J usage is TRBJ1-2; perhaps TRBD1 as D (6 bases). Per the germline V gene, CDR1 is LNHDA and CDR2 is SQIVND (reference sequence). V dropped 1 base and J dropped 4 bases, with 13 bases sitting between them. This CDR3 spans 15 amino acids. The CDR3 coding sequence is TGTGCCAGTAGTATAGGGGGGCGCTTACCCTATGGCTACACCTTC. Translated, it gives CASSIGGRLPYGYTF.

This chain links TRBV6-5 with TRBJ2-7, with 11 nucleotides matching TRBD2. CDR3 length: 14 amino acids. The V and J ends lost 5 bases and 3 bases, in that order; junction bases with no gene match: 3. The germline V gene encodes CDR1 MNHEY and CDR2 SVGAGI. The CDR3 reads CASSPGTSGYEQYF. The CDR3 region has the DNA TGTGCCAGCAGTCCCGGGACTAGCGGCTACGAGCAGTACTTC.

The J gene is TRBJ1-1, the V gene TRBV24-1, with TRBD1 matching over 7 bases. CDR1 KGHDR and CDR2 SFDVKD come from the germline V gene. The length of the CDR3 is 12 residues. Losses at the gene ends were 9 bases for V and 3 bases for J; bases not matched to a gene: 3. CDR3 loop: CATGTGDTEAFF. The CDR3, as DNA: TGTGCCACCGGCACAGGGGACACTGAAGCTTTCTTT.

The chain links TRBV6-2 or TRBV6-3 to TRBJ2-4; the D gene is possibly TRBD1 (6 bases). From germline, CDR1 is MNHEY and CDR2 SVGEGT. The CDR3 sequence is 19 residues long. V lost 5 bases to trimming and J lost 1 base, with 24 bases between them. The CDR3 region is CASSAPIPTGSSAKNIQYF. CDR3 DNA sequence: TGTGCCAGCAGTGCTCCGATACCGACAGGTTCTTCGGCCAAAAACATTCAGTACTTC.